This TCR beta chain was identified during a study of vaccination and CD4 T cells after COVID-19. Looking at the study overall: The stimulating agents, overlapping spike peptides, came from SARS-CoV-2, HCoV-NL63, HCoV-OC43 and HCoV-229E. Each of the control cultures got a CEFX pool, an HIV-1 Nef pool, or no peptide.

V was pared by 2 bases and J by 4 bases, with 15 bases between. The CDR3 sequence is 15 residues long. Germline V lookup: CDR1 SGHNT, CDR2 YYREEE (reference sequence). A remark on this clonotype: Antigen: not known.

The sample's treatment: roughly 10-day PBMC culture with coronavirus spike peptide pools or control peptides (ViraFEST assay). Scientists ran DNA taken from cultured CD4+ T cells through the Oncomine TCR Beta short-read assay for sequencing. Via MiXCR, TCRdb re-called the PCR reads, giving one row per CDR3 protein. The profile shows roughly 8,300 distinct CDR3 sequences, approximately 60% of them singletons. The chain employs TRBV5-4 and TRBJ2-5; D unresolved. The source material was cultured CD4+ T cells from blood, sampled after SARS-CoV-2 vaccination. This receptor was identified in a human donor with COVID-19. The CDR3 loop reads CASSLDPSGRETQYF. The CDR3 coding sequence is TGTGCCAGCAGCTTAGATCCCTCCGGGCGAGAGACCCAGTACTTC. The full variable domain, with the rest looked up from reference TRBV5-4 and TRBJ2-5, is ETGVTQSPTHLIKTRGQQVTLRCSSQSGHNTVSWYQQALGQGPQFIFQYYREEENGRGNFPPRFSGLQFPNYSSELNVNALELDDSALYLCASSLDPSGRETQYFGPGTRLLVL.